Listed here is a single T cell receptor (beta chain). CDR1 is SGHRS, CDR2 YFSETQ, per germline. The CDR3 runs 16 residues. Trimming pared 4 bases from V and 5 bases from J, leaving 22 bases between. TCRdb's table, derived via immunoSEQ multiplex PCR, lists solely in-frame clones and lacks some. In the table there are some 15,000 clones, 70% to 90% of which are singletons. This entry belongs to a study of radiotherapy plus CTLA-4 blockade in lung cancer. The material was peripheral blood, obtained from a patient treated with radiotherapy plus ipilimumab. This rearrangement joins TRBV5-1 to TRBJ2-7; D might be TRBD1 (5 bases). The clonotype was recovered from a human donor with non-small cell lung cancer that progressed on radiotherapy plus ipilimumab. Some clones in this sample may be carry-over from other donors' samples. Here the CDR3 reads CASSTIGGRVGHEQYF. DNA for the CDR3: TGCGCCAGCAGCACGATAGGTGGCAGGGTCGGGCACGAGCAGTACTTC.